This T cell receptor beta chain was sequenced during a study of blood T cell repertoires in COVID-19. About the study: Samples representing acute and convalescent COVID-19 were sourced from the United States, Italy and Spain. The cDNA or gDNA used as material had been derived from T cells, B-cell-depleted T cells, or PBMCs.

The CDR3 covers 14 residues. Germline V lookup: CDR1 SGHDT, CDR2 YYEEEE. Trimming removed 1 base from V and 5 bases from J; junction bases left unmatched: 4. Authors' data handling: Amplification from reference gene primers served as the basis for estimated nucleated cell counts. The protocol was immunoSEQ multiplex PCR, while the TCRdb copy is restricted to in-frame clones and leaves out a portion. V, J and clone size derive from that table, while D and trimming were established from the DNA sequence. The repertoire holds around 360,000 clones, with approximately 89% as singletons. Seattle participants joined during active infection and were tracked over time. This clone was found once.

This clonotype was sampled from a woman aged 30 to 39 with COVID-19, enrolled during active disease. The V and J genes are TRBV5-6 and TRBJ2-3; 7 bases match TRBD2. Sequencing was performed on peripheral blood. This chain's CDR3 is CASSLRGRGDTQYF. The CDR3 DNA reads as TGTGCCAGCAGCTTGAGAGGGAGGGGAGATACGCAGTATTTT. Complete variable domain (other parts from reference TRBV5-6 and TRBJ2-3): DAGVTQSPTHLIKTRGQQVTLRCSPKSGHDTVSWYQQALGQGPQFIFQYYEEEERQRGNFPDRFSGHQFPNYSSELNVNALLLGDSALYLCASSLRGRGDTQYFGPGTRLTVL.